The 28 T cell receptor beta chains below all came from one sample that was sequenced in a study of radiotherapy plus CTLA-4 blockade in lung cancer. The assay was immunoSEQ multiplex PCR, and TCRdb's table has in-frame clones only and misses some. The sample lists 49,000 or so clones, roughly four fifths occurring once. The sequences come from peripheral blood, collected from a patient treated with radiotherapy plus ipilimumab. The source is a human donor with non-small cell lung cancer who had stable disease on radiotherapy plus ipilimumab.

This rearrangement joins TRBV30 to TRBJ2-1; D not certain. The CDR3 is 13 amino acids. Trimming pared 0 bases from V and 8 bases from J, leaving 11 bases between. Germline CDR1 and CDR2: GTSNPN and SVGIG (reference sequence). The CDR3 loop reads CAWSVRGPDEQFF. In DNA, the CDR3 is TGTGCCTGGAGTGTACGAGGACCGGATGAGCAGTTCTTC. The complete variable domain, with remaining parts taken from reference TRBV30 and TRBJ2-1, reads SQTIHQWPATLVQPVGSPLSLECTVEGTSNPNLYWYRQAAGRGLQLLFYSVGIGQISSEVPQNLSASRPQDRQFILSSKKLLLSDSGFYLCAWSVRGPDEQFFGPGTRLTVL.

The V gene is TRBV30, the J gene TRBJ1-6; D call uncertain. CDR3 size: 13 residues. Germline lookup yields CDR1 GTSNPN and CDR2 SVGIG (reference sequence). The V end lost 3 bases, the J end lost 6 bases, and 9 bases lay between the germline ends. DNA for the CDR3: TGTGCCTGGAGGCAAGGCTCTAATTCACCCCTCCACTTT. Translating gives CAWRQGSNSPLHF.

This rearrangement joins TRBV6-1 to TRBJ1-1; D unresolved. Trimming stripped 9 bases from V and 0 bases from J, with 5 bases between. Germline loops: CDR1 MNHNS, CDR2 SASEGT. The CDR3 has 11 residues. The CDR3 nucleotides are TGTGCCAGTGTCATGAACACTGAAGCTTTCTTT. Translated, it gives CASVMNTEAFF.

V and J are TRBV18 and TRBJ1-1, with unresolved D. The ends were cut back, 1 base at V and 1 base at J, with 10 bases in the middle. The germline CDR1 and CDR2 sequences are KGHSH and LQKENI. CDR3 size: 15 residues. As DNA, the CDR3 is TGTGCCAGCTCACCACAAAGGGATAGGAACACTGAAGCTTTCTTT. Amino acid sequence: CASSPQRDRNTEAFF. The complete variable domain, with remaining parts taken from reference TRBV18 and TRBJ1-1, reads NAGVMQNPRHLVRRRGQEARLRCSPMKGHSHVYWYRQLPEEGLKFMVYLQKENIIDESGMPKERFSAEFPKEGPSILRIQQVVRGDSAAYFCASSPQRDRNTEAFFGQGTRLTVV.

The chain uses TRBV29-1 and TRBJ1-1, with a tentative D call TRBD1 (6 bases). The germline gives CDR1 SQVTM, CDR2 ANQGSEA. V lost 3 bases and J lost 11, with 10 bases in between. This CDR3 region has 10 residues. The CDR3, as DNA: TGCAGCGTTGAGGACAGCCGGGCTTTCTTT. It codes for CSVEDSRAFF.

The J gene is TRBJ1-5, the V gene TRBV28; the D gene is possibly TRBD1 (5 bases). CDR1 is MDHEN, CDR2 SYDVKM, per germline. The CDR3 length is 15 residues. V was pared by 6 bases and J by 6 bases, with 18 bases between. CDR3 amino acids: CASSSPTGGGQPQHF. Written as DNA, the CDR3 is TGTGCCAGCAGCTCACCTACAGGCGGCGGTCAGCCCCAGCATTTT.

V usage is TRBV28 and J usage is TRBJ2-7; D gene uncertain. V was pared by 4 bases and J by 6 bases, with 13 bases between. Germline V gene data show CDR1 as MDHEN and CDR2 as SYDVKM. The CDR3 length is 13 residues. Here the CDR3 DNA reads TGTGCCAGCAGTTCTCCCGGTTTAGGCGAGCAGTACGTC. Translation: CASSSPGLGEQYV.

CDR3 nucleotides: TGTGCCAGCAAGGAAGGACGGAGCACAGATACGCAGTATTTT. This gives the protein CASKEGRSTDTQYF. The chain links TRBV6-5 to TRBJ2-3; D not resolved. V gave up 7 bases and J gave up 0 bases, with 11 bases separating them. Per germline, CDR1 MNHEY and CDR2 SVGAGI. This CDR3 region has 14 residues.

The count of this clone is one. The V gene is TRBV6-5, the J gene TRBJ1-1; 8 bases are shared with TRBD1. CDR1 MNHEY and CDR2 SVGAGI come from the germline V gene. J lost 9 bases, V lost 0 bases, and 12 bases had no gene match. The CDR3 length is 16 residues. Here the CDR3 reads CASSYSVSGTGRKAFF. In DNA, the CDR3 is TGTGCCAGCAGTTACTCGGTCTCCGGGACAGGTAGAAAAGCTTTCTTT.

The V call is TRBV28, the J call TRBJ1-2, with TRBD1 identical over 10 bases. From germline, CDR1 is MDHEN and CDR2 SYDVKM. This CDR3 region has 15 residues. V trimming: 3 bases; J trimming: 7 bases; junction bases outside the gene matches: 8. CDR3 DNA sequence: TGTGCCAGCAGTTTTTCCGGGACAGGGGAACGTGGCTACACCTTC. Encoded protein: CASSFSGTGERGYTF.

The chain combines TRBV7-9 with TRBJ2-1; TRBD2 aligns across 13 bases. Germline trimming cut 5 bases from V and 5 bases from J; bases unmatched to any gene: 12. The CDR3 consists of 18 residues. Germline loops: CDR1 SEHNR, CDR2 FQNEAQ (reference sequence). The CDR3 bases are TGTGCCAGCAGCGGCGGGACTAGCGGGGCTCTAATCCACAATGAGCAGTTCTTC. Translating gives CASSGGTSGALIHNEQFF.

This clone occurred once. The V gene is TRBV5-1, the J gene TRBJ1-2; 11 nucleotides line up with TRBD1. The CDR3 totals 16 residues. With 2 bases clipped from V and 4 bases from J, the junction kept 7 bases outside the gene matches. Germline loops: CDR1 SGHRS, CDR2 YFSETQ. DNA for the CDR3: TGCGCCAGCAGCTTTTCCGGGACAGGGGGGCTCTATGGCTACACCTTC. Its translation: CASSFSGTGGLYGYTF. The whole variable domain, filled in from reference TRBV5-1 and TRBJ1-2, reads KAGVTQTPRYLIKTRGQQVTLSCSPISGHRSVSWYQQTPGQGLQFLFEYFSETQRNKGNFPGRFSGRQFSNSRSEMNVSTLELGDSALYLCASSFSGTGGLYGYTFGSGTRLTVV.

This rearrangement joins TRBV2 to TRBJ1-6; D remains unclear. Germline lookup yields CDR1 SNHLY and CDR2 FYNNEI. Trimming removed 8 bases from V and 6 bases from J, with 14 bases in between. The CDR3 loop spans 14 amino acids. The CDR3 region is CASGEPGINSPLHF. The CDR3, as DNA: TGTGCCAGCGGGGAGCCGGGAATTAATTCACCCCTCCACTTT.

The chain has TRBV19 and TRBJ1-1, with a tentative D call TRBD1 (5 bases). This CDR3 spans 14 amino acids. Germline V gene lookup returns CDR1 LNHDA and CDR2 SQIVND (reference sequence). Trimming took off 7 bases at V and 1 base at J, with 13 bases between the two ends. The CDR3 spells CASIATAKNTEAFF. CDR3 DNA: TGTGCCAGTATAGCGACAGCTAAGAACACTGAAGCTTTCTTT.

The rearrangement links TRBV5-4 to TRBJ2-4, with 7 bases identical to TRBD1. Germline V gene sequence: CDR1 SGHNT, CDR2 YYREEE (reference sequence). With 5 bases clipped from V and 8 bases from J, the junction kept 13 bases outside the gene matches. The CDR3 runs 15 residues. The DNA for the CDR3 is TGTGCCAGCAGTCAGGACAGGCTGATTAGGGACATTCAGTACTTC. Encoded protein: CASSQDRLIRDIQYF.

This sequence joins TRBV6-1 and TRBJ1-5; TRBD1 aligns across 9 bases. The V and J ends lost 3 bases and 4 bases, in that order; junction bases with no gene match: 10. This CDR3 comprises 17 residues. CDR1 is MNHNS and CDR2 is SASEGT in the germline V gene. In DNA, the CDR3 is TGTGCCAGCAGTGACCCGGTAGGACAGGGGATAAATCAGCCCCAGCATTTT. Translation gives CASSDPVGQGINQPQHF.

The chain joins TRBV12-5 to TRBJ1-4; D is ambiguous. The V gene lost 1 base and the J gene lost 7 bases, with 10 bases spanning the gap. Germline V lookup: CDR1 LGHNT, CDR2 FRNRAP. This CDR3 spans 14 amino acids. In DNA, the CDR3 is TGTGCTAGTGGTTTGGACAGTGAGGGTGAAAAACTGTTTTTT. Translation: CASGLDSEGEKLFF.

The V call is TRBV11-3, the J call TRBJ2-2, with a possible D match to TRBD1 (6 bases). Germline lookup yields CDR1 SGHNT and CDR2 YENEEA. V was trimmed by 5 bases and J by 7 bases, leaving 17 bases between them. The CDR3 contains 15 residues. The CDR3 DNA sequence: TGTGCCAGCAGCCCGCCCGGACAGAGCAACGGGGAGCTGTTTTTT. It yields the protein CASSPPGQSNGELFF.

V is TRBV7-8 and J is TRBJ1-1; 9 nucleotides match TRBD1. V was pared by 4 bases and J by 8 bases, with 8 bases of the junction left unmatched. The CDR3 is 14 amino acids. Germline CDR1 and CDR2: SGHVS and FQNEAQ. CDR3 DNA: TGTGCCAGCAGCTCAAACAGGGGGCGCGGGGAAGCTTTCTTT. This sequence encodes CASSSNRGRGEAFF.

Remarks on this clone: The sample has other DNA sequences that encode this CDR3 too. The chain carries TRBV4-3 and TRBJ2-7; D is unclear. Trimming left V 0 bases short and J 6 bases short, with 9 bases between. Germline V CDR1 and CDR2: LGHNA, YSLEER. The CDR3 totals 13 residues. The CDR3 reads CASSQDLEREQYF. The CDR3 nucleotides are TGCGCCAGCAGCCAAGACCTAGAACGCGAGCAGTACTTC.

The chain is built from TRBV4-1 and TRBJ1-2; no definite D call. The CDR3 length is 16 residues. Germline V gives CDR1 MGHRA, CDR2 YSYEKL. Trimming shortened V by 1 base and J by 4 bases, and 16 bases separated the two germline ends. CDR3 in amino acids: CASSQVAGGVAYGYTF. The CDR3 nucleotides are TGCGCCAGCAGCCAAGTTGCCGGAGGAGTTGCCTATGGCTACACCTTC.

This clone was found once. The chain recombines TRBV27 with TRBJ2-5; D call uncertain. The CDR3 is made up of 14 amino acids. CDR1 and CDR2 from the germline V gene are MNHEY and SMNVEV (reference sequence). Deletions cut 2 bases from V and 1 base from J, with 8 bases between. CDR3 sequence: CASSLEAVQETQYF. DNA for the CDR3: TGTGCCAGCAGTTTAGAGGCGGTCCAAGAGACCCAGTACTTC.

J is TRBJ1-1 and V is TRBV19; 8 nucleotides match TRBD1. This CDR3 contains 15 residues. In germline, CDR1 is LNHDA, CDR2 SQIVND (reference sequence). Trimming removed 1 base from V and 4 bases from J; junction bases left unmatched: 5. CDR3 in DNA: TGTGCCAGTAGTATAGGGCAGGGGGCAGGCACTGAAGCTTTCTTT. Translation: CASSIGQGAGTEAFF. The full variable domain, with the rest looked up from reference TRBV19 and TRBJ1-1, is DGGITQSPKYLFRKEGQNVTLSCEQNLNHDAMYWYRQDPGQGLRLIYYSQIVNDFQKGDIAEGYSVSREKKESFPLTVTSAQKNPTAFYLCASSIGQGAGTEAFFGQGTRLTVV.

The chain employs TRBV7-2 and TRBJ1-5; D remains unclear. The CDR3 runs 12 residues. The germline gives CDR1 SGHTA, CDR2 FQGNSA. V dropped 5 bases and J dropped 3 bases, with 5 bases sitting between them. The CDR3 DNA sequence: TGTGCCAGCAGCCGTTACAATCAGCCCCAGCATTTT. Encoded protein: CASSRYNQPQHF.

The chain recombines TRBV7-2 with TRBJ2-2; D is unresolved. This CDR3 is 13 amino acids long. V gave up 1 base and J gave up 7 bases, with 7 bases separating them. Germline V gene data show CDR1 as SGHTA and CDR2 as FQGNSA. Here the CDR3 reads CASSLVSYGELFF. The CDR3 DNA is TGTGCCAGCAGCTTAGTGTCTTACGGGGAGCTGTTTTTT.

Turning to this clone: Within the sample, other DNA sequences also encode this same CDR3. The chain is built from TRBV9 and TRBJ1-1; perhaps TRBD1 as D (6 bases). The CDR3 is 18 residues long. The germline V and J ends were trimmed by 0 bases and 1 base, with 19 bases remaining between them. CDR1 is SGDLS and CDR2 is YYNGEE in the germline V gene. The CDR3 DNA follows: TGTGCCAGCAGCGTAGGCACAGGGAAACATGAGGGGAACACTGAAGCTTTCTTT. Translating it yields CASSVGTGKHEGNTEAFF.

The V and J genes are TRBV9 and TRBJ2-4; 9 bases match TRBD1. Trimming removed 3 bases from V and 1 base from J; junction bases left unmatched: 20. Germline-derived CDR1 and CDR2 are SGDLS and YYNGEE. CDR3 size: 21 residues. The CDR3 is CASSATPGTGSLGEAKNIQYF. The CDR3 coding sequence is TGTGCCAGCAGCGCCACCCCCGGGACAGGGTCCTTGGGGGAGGCCAAAAACATTCAGTACTTC.

The chain carries TRBV25-1 and TRBJ2-7; no clear D gene. The CDR3 totals 14 residues. Germline V CDR1 and CDR2: MGHDK, SYGVNS. Trimming stripped 3 bases from V and 2 bases from J, with 11 bases between. The CDR3 DNA is TGTGCCAGCAGTGATTCTGGATCCACCTACGAGCAGTACTTC. It codes for CASSDSGSTYEQYF.